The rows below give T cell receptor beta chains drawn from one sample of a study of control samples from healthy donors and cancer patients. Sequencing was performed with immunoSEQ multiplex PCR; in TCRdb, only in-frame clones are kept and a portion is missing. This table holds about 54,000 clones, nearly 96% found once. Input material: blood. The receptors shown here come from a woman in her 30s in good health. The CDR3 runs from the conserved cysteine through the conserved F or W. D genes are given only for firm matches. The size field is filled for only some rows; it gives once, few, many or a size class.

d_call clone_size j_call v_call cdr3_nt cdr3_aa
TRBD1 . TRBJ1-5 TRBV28 TGTGCCAGCAGCACAAGCTCCGGGACAGGCCCTTATAGCAATCAGCCCCAGCATTTT CASSTSSGTGPYSNQPQHF
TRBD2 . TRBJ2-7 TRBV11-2 TGTGCCAGCAGCCCAAACGCGCTAGCGGCTGAGCAGTACTTC CASSPNALAAEQYF
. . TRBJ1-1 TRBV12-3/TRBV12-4 TGTGCCAGCAGTTTCCTGTCTGAAGCTTTCTTT CASSFLSEAFF
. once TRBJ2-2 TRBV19 TGTGCCAGTAGTATAGGCTCGGGACTTGGGGGAGGAAAGGGGACCGGGGAGCTGTTTTTT CASSIGSGLGGGKGTGELFF
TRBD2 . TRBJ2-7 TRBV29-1 TGCAGCGTTGAACAAGCGGGAGGAGCCTACGAGCAGTACTTC CSVEQAGGAYEQYF
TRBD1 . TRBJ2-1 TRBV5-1 TGCGCCAGCAGCTTTAGGACAGGGGAGGGTAATGAGCAGTTCTTC CASSFRTGEGNEQFF
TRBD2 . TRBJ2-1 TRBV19 TGTGCCAGTAGTATTTCTAGCGGGAGATACAATGAGCAGTTCTTC CASSISSGRYNEQFF
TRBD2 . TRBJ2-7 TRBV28 TGTGCCAGCAGTTCGGGACTAGCGGGGCCCTCCTACGAGCAGTACTTC CASSSGLAGPSYEQYF
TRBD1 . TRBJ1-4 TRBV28 TGTGCCAGCAGTTTCGGGACAGGGATTTCCCGTGGTGAAAAACTGTTTTTT CASSFGTGISRGEKLFF
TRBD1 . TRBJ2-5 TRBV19 TGTGCCAGTCGAGGGGGCGGTGAGACCCAGTACTTC CASRGGGETQYF
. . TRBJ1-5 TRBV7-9 TGTGCCAGCAGCTTAGGGAGTGGAACGACCGATCAGCCCCAGCATTTT CASSLGSGTTDQPQHF
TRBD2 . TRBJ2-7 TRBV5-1 TGCGCCAGCAGCTTGGTTTCTAGCGGAAAGTACGAGCAGTACTTC CASSLVSSGKYEQYF
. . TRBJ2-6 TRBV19 TGTGCCAGTACCGCCATCCGGGGCAAAGTGTCTGGGGCCAACGTCCTGACTTTC CASTAIRGKVSGANVLTF
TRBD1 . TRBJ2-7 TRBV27 TGTGCCAGCAGTTTAAGGGACAGGGTGGGCGAGCAGTACTTC CASSLRDRVGEQYF
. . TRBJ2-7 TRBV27 TGTGCCAGCAGTTTAGGGGCTTCGGCCGAGCAGTACTTC CASSLGASAEQYF
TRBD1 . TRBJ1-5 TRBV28 TGTGCCAGCAACCCCCGACAGGGGTTAAATAGCAATCAGCCCCAGCATTTT CASNPRQGLNSNQPQHF
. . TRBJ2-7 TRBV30 TGTGCCTGGAGCGGATCTCGGGTAGGGGTTGGAGAGCAGTACTTC CAWSGSRVGVGEQYF
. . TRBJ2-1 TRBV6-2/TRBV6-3 TGTGCCAGCAGTTACAATGGGGCTGACAATGAGCAGTTCTTC CASSYNGADNEQFF
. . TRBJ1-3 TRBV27 TGTGCCAGCAGTTTAAATGGGGTTTCTGGAAACACCATATATTTT CASSLNGVSGNTIYF
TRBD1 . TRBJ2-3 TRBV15 TGTGCCACCAGCAGAACAGGGGAGCCCACAGATACGCAGTATTTT CATSRTGEPTDTQYF
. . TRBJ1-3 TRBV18 TGTGCCAGCTCACCCCTTCTGACACTCAAGGGAAACACCATATATTTT CASSPLLTLKGNTIYF
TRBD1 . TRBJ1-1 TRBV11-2 TGTGCCAGCAGCCTACCAGGACAGGGGGCTTCCGAAGCTTTCTTT CASSLPGQGASEAFF
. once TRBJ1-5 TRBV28 TGTGCCAGCAGTTTATTTGGGGATAGCAATCAGCCCCAGCATTTT CASSLFGDSNQPQHF
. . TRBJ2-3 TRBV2 TGTGCCAGCACCCGGGACAGCACAGATACGCAGTATTTT CASTRDSTDTQYF